This T cell receptor (beta chain) appears in the sequencing data of a study of cytomegalovirus exposure and HLA in healthy donors. About this clone itself: What it binds is unknown.

The PCR was carried out with 60 Vbeta primers and 13 Jbeta primers. Produced via immunoSEQ multiplex PCR; TCRdb's table is partial and in-frame only. The table has tens of thousands of clones, roughly 79% seen once; the top ten hold nearly 6%. Study-wide points: Further analysis was carried out later, and it showed several of the most significant clusters appearing linked to common viral pathogens. The records held CMV serostatus as the only immune exposure information.

The CDR3 runs to 15 residues. V was shortened by 0 bases and J by 2 bases, with 8 bases between the two germline ends. CDR1 and CDR2 from the germline V gene are SGHAT and FQNNGV. This sequence originates from a female donor in good health and CMV-seronegative. The V and J genes are TRBV11-2 and TRBJ1-5; no reliable D call. The specimen was PBMCs. CDR3 sequence: CASSLEAGRNQPQHF. The CDR3 coding sequence is TGTGCCAGCAGCTTAGAAGCAGGTCGCAATCAGCCCCAGCATTTT.